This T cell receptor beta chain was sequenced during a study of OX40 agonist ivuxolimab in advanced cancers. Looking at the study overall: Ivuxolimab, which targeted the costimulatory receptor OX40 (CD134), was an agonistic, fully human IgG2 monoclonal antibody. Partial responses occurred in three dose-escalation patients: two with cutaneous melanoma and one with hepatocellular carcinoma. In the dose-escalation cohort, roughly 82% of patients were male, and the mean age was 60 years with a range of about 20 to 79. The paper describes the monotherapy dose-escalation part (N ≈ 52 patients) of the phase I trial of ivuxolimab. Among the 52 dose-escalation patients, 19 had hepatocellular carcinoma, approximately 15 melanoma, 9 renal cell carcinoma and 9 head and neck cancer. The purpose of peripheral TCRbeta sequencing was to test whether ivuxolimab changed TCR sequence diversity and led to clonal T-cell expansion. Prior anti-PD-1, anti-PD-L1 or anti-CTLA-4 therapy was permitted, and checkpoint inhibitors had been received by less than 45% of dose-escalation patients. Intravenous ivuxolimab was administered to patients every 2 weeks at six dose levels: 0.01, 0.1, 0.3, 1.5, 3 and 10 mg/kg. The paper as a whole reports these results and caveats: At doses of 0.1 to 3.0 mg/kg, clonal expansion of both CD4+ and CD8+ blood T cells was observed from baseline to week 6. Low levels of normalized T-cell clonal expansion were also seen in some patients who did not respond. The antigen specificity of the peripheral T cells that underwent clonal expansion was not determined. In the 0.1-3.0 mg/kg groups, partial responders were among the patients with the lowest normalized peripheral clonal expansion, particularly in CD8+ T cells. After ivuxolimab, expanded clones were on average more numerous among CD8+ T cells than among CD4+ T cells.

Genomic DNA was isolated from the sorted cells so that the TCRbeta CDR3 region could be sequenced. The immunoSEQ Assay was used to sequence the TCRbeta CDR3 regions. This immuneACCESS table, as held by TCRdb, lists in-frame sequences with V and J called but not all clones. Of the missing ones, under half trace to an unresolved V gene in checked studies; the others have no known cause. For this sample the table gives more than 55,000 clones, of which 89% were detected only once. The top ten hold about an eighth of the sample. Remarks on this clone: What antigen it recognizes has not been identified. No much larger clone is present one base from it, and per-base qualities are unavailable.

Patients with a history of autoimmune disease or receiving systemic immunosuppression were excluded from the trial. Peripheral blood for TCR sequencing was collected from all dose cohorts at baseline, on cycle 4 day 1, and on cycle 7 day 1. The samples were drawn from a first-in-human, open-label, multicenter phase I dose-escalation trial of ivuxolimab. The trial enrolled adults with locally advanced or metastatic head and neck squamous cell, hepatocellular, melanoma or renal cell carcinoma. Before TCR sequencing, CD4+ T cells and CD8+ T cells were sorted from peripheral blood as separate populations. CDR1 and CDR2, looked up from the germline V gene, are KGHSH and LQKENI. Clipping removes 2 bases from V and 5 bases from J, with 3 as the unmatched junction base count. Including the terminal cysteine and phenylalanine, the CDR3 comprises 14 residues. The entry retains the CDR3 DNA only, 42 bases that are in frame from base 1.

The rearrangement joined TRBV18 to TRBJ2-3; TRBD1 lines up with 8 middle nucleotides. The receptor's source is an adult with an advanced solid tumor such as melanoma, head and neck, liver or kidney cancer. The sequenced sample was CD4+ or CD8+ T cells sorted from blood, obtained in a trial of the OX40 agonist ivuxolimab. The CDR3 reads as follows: CASSPETGEDTQYF. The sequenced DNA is TGTGCCAGCTCACCAGAGACAGGGGAAGATACGCAGTATTTT.